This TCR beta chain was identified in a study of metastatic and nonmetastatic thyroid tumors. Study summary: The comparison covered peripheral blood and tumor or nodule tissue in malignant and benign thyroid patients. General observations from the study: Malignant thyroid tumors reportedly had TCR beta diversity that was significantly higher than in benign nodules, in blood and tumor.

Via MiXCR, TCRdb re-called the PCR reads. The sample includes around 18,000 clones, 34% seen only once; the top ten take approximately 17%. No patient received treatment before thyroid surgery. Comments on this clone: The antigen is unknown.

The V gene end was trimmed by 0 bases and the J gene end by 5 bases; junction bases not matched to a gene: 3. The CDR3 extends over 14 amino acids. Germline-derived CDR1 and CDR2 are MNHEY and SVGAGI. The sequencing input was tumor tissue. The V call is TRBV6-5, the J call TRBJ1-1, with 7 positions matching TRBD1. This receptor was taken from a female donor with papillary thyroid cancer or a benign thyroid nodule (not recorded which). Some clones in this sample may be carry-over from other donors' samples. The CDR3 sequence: CASSYSRGSTEAFF. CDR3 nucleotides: TGTGCCAGCAGTTACTCCAGGGGGTCGACTGAAGCTTTCTTT.